This TCR beta chain was recorded in a study of OX40 agonist ivuxolimab in advanced cancers. Background on the study: Three patients, one with hepatocellular carcinoma and two with cutaneous melanoma, responded partially.

This CDR3 is 14 amino acids long. Between the trimmed V and J ends, which lost 7 bases and 5 bases, there was a span of 17 bases. In germline, CDR1 is SGHAT, CDR2 FQNNGV. Sequenced by immunoSEQ multiplex PCR; TCRdb stores in-frame clones only, minus some. The top ten hold 2% to 3% of the sample, which has under 45,000 clones, approximately 80% seen once. The sample was CD4+ or CD8+ T cells sorted from blood, taken in a trial of the OX40 agonist ivuxolimab. The receptor was derived from an adult with an advanced solid tumor such as melanoma, head and neck, liver or kidney cancer. The J gene is TRBJ2-5, the V gene TRBV11-2; D uncertain. CDR3 sequence (DNA): TGTGCCAGCACCATAGCAGCCTTCAAGGAGACCCAGTACTTC. Translated: CASTIAAFKETQYF.